Included here is one T cell receptor beta chain sequence, with context. The antigen is unknown. Treatment: around 19 received Ad26.COV2.S at low or high dose, single or two shots; roughly 5 received placebo; per-sample allocation not given. Repertoires come from day 63 after the first vaccine or placebo injection. An 18-55-year-old adult in Boston served as donor. Assay: immunoSEQ multiplex PCR; the TCRdb copy retains only in-frame clones and omits some. Among 440,000 or so clones listed, 80% to 95% were seen once. These data belong to a study of Ad26.COV2.S vaccination and SARS-CoV-2 variants. Study as a whole: It was the COV1001 Ad26.COV2.S trial arm that included the donor. Doses of Ad26.COV2.S were injected into muscle once or twice, 56 days apart. Findings and limits, study-wide: After vaccination, reports described spike-specific CD8+ and CD4+ T cell responses as showing substantial breadth.

V trimming: 7 bases; J trimming: 10 bases; junction bases outside the gene matches: 16. Germline CDR1 is LNHDA and CDR2 is SQIVND (reference sequence). The CDR3 extends over 16 amino acids. The chain is built from TRBV19 and TRBJ2-1; 10 bases match TRBD1. Sequenced material: peripheral blood, taken in a trial of Ad26.COV2.S vaccine versus placebo. This clonotype was sampled from a person between 18 and 59 years old who received the Ad26.COV2.S COVID-19 vaccine or a placebo. CDR3 region: CASNRHRDRGYGEQFF. The CDR3 region has the DNA TGTGCCAGTAATCGTCACCGGGACAGGGGATACGGCGAGCAGTTCTTC.